These T cell receptor beta chains were read from a single sample in a study of cytomegalovirus exposure and HLA in healthy donors. Measured with immunoSEQ multiplex PCR; TCRdb has only the in-frame clones, and not every one. There are about 200,000 clones in the sample; roughly 80% occur only once, and around a sixth lies in the top ten. Input material: PBMCs. Receptors were obtained from a man aged 35-49 years in good health and CMV-seronegative. The CDR3 runs from the conserved cysteine through the conserved F or W. Each record gives: clone size, V gene, J gene, D gene, CDR3 DNA, CDR3 protein. The D gene is left open where the match is weak. Clone size, where shown, is once, few, many, or a class for clones that have expanded.

size: once
V: TRBV14
J: TRBJ2-7
D: TRBD2
DNA: TGTGCCAGCAGCCCCAGATGGCTAGCGGGAGGAGGCGCCTACGAGCAGTACTTC
CDR3: CASSPRWLAGGGAYEQYF

size: NA
V: TRBV5-1
J: TRBJ2-1
D: TRBD2
DNA: TGCGCCAGCAGCCGGACTAGCGGGAGGGCTGATGAGCAGTTCTTC
CDR3: CASSRTSGRADEQFF

size: NA
V: TRBV4-1
J: TRBJ1-6
D: TRBD1
DNA: TGCGCCAGCAGCCTCCGACAGGGAGATAATTCACCCCTCCACTTT
CDR3: CASSLRQGDNSPLHF

size: few
V: TRBV14
J: TRBJ2-7
D: TRBD1
DNA: TGTGCCAGCAGCCGAGGGACAGGGTCAGCCTACGAGCAGTACTTC
CDR3: CASSRGTGSAYEQYF

size: few
V: TRBV4-2
J: TRBJ2-3
D: TRBD1
DNA: TGTGCCAGCAGCGTTCAGGGACAGACTAGCACAGATACGCAGTATTTT
CDR3: CASSVQGQTSTDTQYF

size: NA
V: TRBV7-9
J: TRBJ2-3
D: TRBD2
DNA: TGTGCCAGCAGCTTAGGACTAGCGGGGGATACGCAGTATTTT
CDR3: CASSLGLAGDTQYF

size: NA
V: TRBV29-1
J: TRBJ2-7
D: NA
DNA: TGCAGCGTTGGGACATACTTTGAGCAGTACTTC
CDR3: CSVGTYFEQYF

size: NA
V: TRBV7-9
J: TRBJ1-5
D: NA
DNA: TGTGCCAGCAGCTTAGACTTAGGGGATCAGCCCCAGCATTTT
CDR3: CASSLDLGDQPQHF

size: few
V: TRBV10-3
J: TRBJ2-5
D: NA
DNA: TGTGCCATCAGTGAAAGGGGTCTCCGGGAGACCCAGTACTTC
CDR3: CAISERGLRETQYF

size: NA
V: TRBV14
J: TRBJ2-1
D: TRBD2
DNA: TGTGCCAGCAGCCAAGATCTATTTGGGAGCGGGAGGCTCCATGATGAGCAGTTCTTC
CDR3: CASSQDLFGSGRLHDEQFF

size: once
V: TRBV7-8
J: TRBJ2-7
D: TRBD1
DNA: TGTGCCAGCAGCAATCGGGACAGGGAGACCTACGAGCAGTACTTC
CDR3: CASSNRDRETYEQYF

size: NA
V: TRBV27
J: TRBJ2-1
D: TRBD2
DNA: TGTGCCAGCAGTTCGGGACTAGCGGACTCCCCCTACAATGAGCAGTTCTTC
CDR3: CASSSGLADSPYNEQFF

size: NA
V: TRBV5-6
J: TRBJ1-2
D: TRBD1
DNA: TGTGCCAGCAGCTTGCAAGGGGGCGACTATGGCTACACCTTC
CDR3: CASSLQGGDYGYTF

size: NA
V: TRBV7-9
J: TRBJ1-1
D: NA
DNA: TGTGCCAGCAGCTTTCAAGGGGCCACTGAAGCTTTCTTT
CDR3: CASSFQGATEAFF

size: NA
V: TRBV13
J: TRBJ2-1
D: TRBD2
DNA: TGTGCCAGCAGCTTAGGACTAGCGGGAGGGCCTTCCTACAATGAGCAGTTCTTC
CDR3: CASSLGLAGGPSYNEQFF

size: NA
V: TRBV2
J: TRBJ2-3
D: TRBD2
DNA: TGTGCCAGCAGGGGGGGACTAGCGGGAGTTTCAGATACGCAGTATTTT
CDR3: CASRGGLAGVSDTQYF

size: NA
V: TRBV9
J: TRBJ1-2
D: TRBD1
DNA: TGTGCCAGCAGCCCAGCTGGGACAGGGGGCGGTGGCTACACCTTC
CDR3: CASSPAGTGGGGYTF

size: few
V: TRBV2
J: TRBJ1-2
D: TRBD1
DNA: TGTGCCAGCCAAGATCCGGGACAGGGGGGCTACACCTTC
CDR3: CASQDPGQGGYTF

size: NA
V: TRBV6-1
J: TRBJ1-1
D: NA
DNA: TGTGCCAGCAGTGGAGGACTTGTCACTGAAGCTTTCTTT
CDR3: CASSGGLVTEAFF

size: NA
V: TRBV2
J: TRBJ1-1
D: NA
DNA: TGTGCCAGCAATGGACTCCTGGCCACTGAAGCTTTCTTT
CDR3: CASNGLLATEAFF

size: NA
V: TRBV2
J: TRBJ2-3
D: NA
DNA: TGTGCCAGCAGTTTAGGAGGGGTAACAGATACGCAGTATTTT
CDR3: CASSLGGVTDTQYF

size: NA
V: TRBV2
J: TRBJ2-3
D: NA
DNA: TGTGCCAGCAGTAAACTGGTCACCCGCACAGATACGCAGTATTTT
CDR3: CASSKLVTRTDTQYF

size: NA
V: TRBV2
J: TRBJ1-4
D: TRBD1
DNA: TGTGCCAGCAGTTTGGACAGGGAGGCTAATGAAAAACTGTTTTTT
CDR3: CASSLDREANEKLFF

size: once
V: TRBV18
J: TRBJ2-2
D: NA
DNA: TGTGCCAGCTCACCGACAGCGTCGAACACCGGGGAGCTGTTTTTT
CDR3: CASSPTASNTGELFF

size: NA
V: TRBV6-1
J: TRBJ2-7
D: NA
DNA: TGTGCCAGTCAGGACAGCCTATACGAGCAGTACTTC
CDR3: CASQDSLYEQYF

size: NA
V: TRBV7-9
J: TRBJ2-1
D: NA
DNA: TGTGCCAGCAGCCACTACATTGAGCAGTTCTTC
CDR3: CASSHYIEQFF

size: many
V: TRBV2
J: TRBJ1-5
D: NA
DNA: TGTGCCAGCAGGGAACCACAGGGTTACAGCAATCAGCCCCAGCATTTT
CDR3: CASREPQGYSNQPQHF

size: NA
V: TRBV4-3
J: TRBJ2-7
D: NA
DNA: TGCGCCAGCAGCCAAGGGCCGGGTTACACCTACGAGCAGTACTTC
CDR3: CASSQGPGYTYEQYF

size: NA
V: TRBV2
J: TRBJ1-2
D: NA
DNA: TGTGCCAGCAGTGAAACAGAATCCTATGGCTACACCTTC
CDR3: CASSETESYGYTF

size: few
V: TRBV28
J: TRBJ1-2
D: TRBD1
DNA: TGTGCCAGCAGTCCCCCGGGACAGGGATATGGCTACACCTTC
CDR3: CASSPPGQGYGYTF

size: NA
V: TRBV2
J: TRBJ1-5
D: NA
DNA: TGTGCCAGCAGTAGGCAGGAAAATCAGCCCCAGCATTTT
CDR3: CASSRQENQPQHF

size: few
V: TRBV28
J: TRBJ1-2
D: TRBD1
DNA: TGTGCCAGCAGCTCGGGACAGGGGAACGGCTACACCTTC
CDR3: CASSSGQGNGYTF

size: NA
V: TRBV6-1
J: TRBJ2-5
D: TRBD2
DNA: TGTGCCAGCACTCCGGGACTAGTCCAAGAGACCCAGTACTTC
CDR3: CASTPGLVQETQYF

size: few
V: TRBV5-5
J: TRBJ1-2
D: NA
DNA: TGTGCCAGCAGCTTGGTCAGGGTAGCATATGGCTACACCTTC
CDR3: CASSLVRVAYGYTF

size: NA
V: TRBV10-3
J: TRBJ1-1
D: NA
DNA: TGTGCCATCAGTCCCAGGGGCACTGAAGCTTTCTTT
CDR3: CAISPRGTEAFF

size: NA
V: TRBV10-2
J: TRBJ1-2
D: TRBD1
DNA: TGCGCCAGCAGTTCCTTCGCGGGACAAAGGGACTTCAGGGGGACCTACGCTATTGGCTACACCTTC
CDR3: CASSSFAGQRDFRGTYAIGYTF

size: NA
V: TRBV13
J: TRBJ1-2
D: NA
DNA: TGTGCCAGCAGCTTTGCACAGGGACGGGGTGGCTACACCTTC
CDR3: CASSFAQGRGGYTF

size: NA
V: TRBV10-1
J: TRBJ2-7
D: TRBD2
DNA: TGCGCCAGCAGTGAGAGCGGGAGGCGGGGTTGGCAGTACTTC
CDR3: CASSESGRRGWQYF

size: NA
V: TRBV11-2
J: TRBJ1-1
D: NA
DNA: TGTGCCAGCAGCCCCGTTTACAACAGGGAGTTGAACACTGAAGCTTTCTTT
CDR3: CASSPVYNRELNTEAFF

size: once
V: TRBV28
J: TRBJ2-6
D: NA
DNA: TGTGCCACGACAGGTAGCTCTGGGGCCAACGTCCTGACTTTC
CDR3: CATTGSSGANVLTF

size: NA
V: TRBV10-3
J: TRBJ2-7
D: TRBD2
DNA: TGTGCCATCAGTGGGCCCGGACTAGCAACCGAGCAGTACTTC
CDR3: CAISGPGLATEQYF

size: NA
V: TRBV7-8
J: TRBJ2-1
D: TRBD2
DNA: TGTGCCAGCAGCTCCCTAGCGGGAGAGGACAATGAGCAGTTCTTC
CDR3: CASSSLAGEDNEQFF

size: NA
V: TRBV19
J: TRBJ2-7
D: TRBD1
DNA: TGTGCCAGTAGTCCCTTTTGGACAGGGACCCCTACCTACGAGCAGTACTTC
CDR3: CASSPFWTGTPTYEQYF